This passage covers 21 T cell receptor beta chains from one sample sequenced in a study of T cell responses to AZD1222 COVID-19 vaccine. TCRdb keeps only in-frame clones here, not all; method: immunoSEQ multiplex PCR. The sample lists about 130,000 clones, 85% to 90% occurring once. The input for sequencing was peripheral blood, taken 28 days after the second AZD1222 dose. These receptors originate from an adult who received the AZD1222 COVID-19 vaccine.

V usage is TRBV7-8 and J usage is TRBJ2-1; D is perhaps TRBD1 (6 bases). Per the germline V gene, CDR1 is SGHVS and CDR2 is FQNEAQ. The CDR3 runs to 15 residues. The V end lost 5 bases, the J end lost 5 bases, and 16 bases lay between the germline ends. CDR3 sequence: CASSPDGQSHNEQFF. CDR3 nucleotides: TGTGCCAGCAGCCCCGATGGACAGTCCCACAATGAGCAGTTCTTC.

V is TRBV3-1 (or the pseudogene TRBV3-2) and J is TRBJ1-6; D is perhaps TRBD1 (5 bases). Germline V gives CDR1 LGHDT, CDR2 YNNKEL (reference sequence). V lost 2 bases, J lost 8 bases, and 22 bases lay in between. The CDR3 covers 18 residues. CDR3 nucleotide sequence: TGTGCCAGCAGCCAAAATGGTAAATGGGGGAAGGGAGATTCACCCCTCCACTTT. It yields the protein CASSQNGKWGKGDSPLHF.

The chain couples TRBV19 to TRBJ2-7; D not resolved. Germline CDR1 and CDR2: LNHDA and SQIVND (reference sequence). V dropped 4 bases and J dropped 5 bases, with 12 bases sitting between them. The CDR3 contains 13 residues. The CDR3 DNA reads TGTGCCAGTAGTACAAGGCAGCTCCACGAGCAGTACTTC. It is translated as CASSTRQLHEQYF. Together with reference TRBV19 and TRBJ2-7, the CDR3 gives the full variable domain: DGGITQSPKYLFRKEGQNVTLSCEQNLNHDAMYWYRQDPGQGLRLIYYSQIVNDFQKGDIAEGYSVSREKKESFPLTVTSAQKNPTAFYLCASSTRQLHEQYFGPGTRLTVT.

V is TRBV11-2 and J is TRBJ2-5; no clear D gene. V was clipped by 5 bases and J by 2 bases, with 12 bases between them. From germline, CDR1 is SGHAT and CDR2 FQNNGV. The CDR3 is 14 residues long. CDR3 sequence: CASSPRWVQETQYF. The DNA for the CDR3 is TGTGCCAGCAGCCCGAGGTGGGTGCAAGAGACCCAGTACTTC. The complete variable domain, with remaining parts taken from reference TRBV11-2 and TRBJ2-5, reads EAGVAQSPRYKIIEKRQSVAFWCNPISGHATLYWYQQILGQGPKLLIQFQNNGVVDDSQLPKDRFSAERLKGVDSTLKIQPAKLEDSAVYLCASSPRWVQETQYFGPGTRLLVL.

The table lists this clone with a count of one. The V call is TRBV6-2 or TRBV6-3, the J call TRBJ1-5, with a weak D call TRBD1 (6 bases). The CDR3 contains 16 residues. V was cut by 6 bases and J by 3 bases, with 18 bases left in between. Germline lookup yields CDR1 MNHEY and CDR2 SVGEGT. CDR3 sequence (DNA): TGTGCCAGCAGGTACGAGGGGGGGGCCTACAATCAGCCCCAGCATTTT. Translation: CASRYEGGAYNQPQHF.

This chain joins TRBV5-6 and TRBJ1-2; 7 nucleotides line up with TRBD1. Looked up from germline, CDR1 is SGHDT and CDR2 is YYEEEE. This CDR3 region has 15 residues. V dropped 4 bases and J dropped 4; count of bases not matched to a gene: 10. CDR3 in DNA: TGTGCCAGCAGCCTGGACAGGACCTACGCCTATGGCTACACCTTC. Translating it yields CASSLDRTYAYGYTF.

The chain recombines TRBV4-2 with TRBJ2-3; 7 bases line up with TRBD2. CDR3 length equals 14 residues. Germline CDR1 is LGHNA and CDR2 is YNFKEQ. J was trimmed by 3 bases and V by 4 bases; bases with no gene match: 4. This CDR3 reads CASSRAGPTDTQYF. The CDR3 nucleotides read TGTGCCAGCAGCCGAGCGGGGCCAACAGATACGCAGTATTTT.

The rearrangement joins TRBV3-1 (or the pseudogene TRBV3-2) to TRBJ1-3; D is undetermined. Per the germline V gene, CDR1 is LGHDT and CDR2 is YNNKEL (reference sequence). CDR3 size: 11 residues. V lost 4 bases and J lost 3, with 1 base in between. The DNA of the CDR3 is TGTGCCAGCAGCCTTGGAAACACCATATATTTT. Its protein product is CASSLGNTIYF.

This chain links TRBV5-3 with TRBJ2-1; perhaps D is TRBD1 or TRBD2 (5 bases each). TRBV5-3 counts as an open reading frame of uncertain function. This CDR3 spans 14 amino acids. The V and J ends lost 0 bases and 8 bases respectively, with 12 bases between them. The CDR3 spells CARSLARELDEQFF. The CDR3 bases are TGTGCCAGAAGCTTGGCCAGGGAGTTAGATGAGCAGTTCTTC.

The chain has TRBV7-2 and TRBJ2-5, with 10 bases matching TRBD2. The germline CDR1 and CDR2 sequences are SGHTA and FQGNSA. Trimming at V came to 1 base and at J to 5 bases, leaving 4 bases not matched to a gene. The CDR3 is 15 amino acids. The chain's CDR3 is CASSLVAGGGETQYF. The CDR3 bases are TGTGCCAGCAGCTTAGTAGCGGGGGGCGGGGAGACCCAGTACTTC.

The chain recombines TRBV5-4 with TRBJ2-2; D not certain. CDR3 size: 12 residues. V lost 5 bases to trimming and J lost 3 bases, with 5 bases between them. CDR1 is SGHNT, CDR2 YYREEE, per germline (reference sequence). CDR3 coding DNA: TGTGCCAGCAGGGTGGACACCGGGGAGCTGTTTTTT. This encodes CASRVDTGELFF.

The chain couples TRBV5-1 to TRBJ2-3; perhaps TRBD1 as D (7 bases). Germline lookup yields CDR1 SGHRS and CDR2 YFSETQ. Trimming stripped 0 bases from V and 3 bases from J, with 14 bases between. CDR3 length: 16 residues. In nucleotides, the CDR3 is TGCGCCAGCAGCTTGGACCCGACAGGGAGGACAGATACGCAGTATTTT. Amino acid sequence: CASSLDPTGRTDTQYF.

The CDR3 nucleotides are TGTGCCAGTAGTATAGTTCGGAGCTCTGGAAACACCATATATTTT. Its protein is CASSIVRSSGNTIYF. V gene TRBV19 combines with J gene TRBJ1-3; D is ambiguous. V lost 1 base, J lost 0 bases, and 7 bases lay in between. Germline V gene sequence: CDR1 LNHDA, CDR2 SQIVND (reference sequence). CDR3 size: 15 residues.

The rearrangement joins TRBV5-1 to TRBJ2-5; 8 positions agree with TRBD1. From germline, CDR1 is SGHRS and CDR2 YFSETQ. J was trimmed by 3 bases and V by 1 base; bases with no gene match: 11. There are 17 residues in the CDR3. CDR3 protein: CASSLPRGQEEKETQYF. The CDR3 nucleotides are TGCGCCAGCAGCTTGCCCAGGGGACAGGAGGAGAAAGAGACCCAGTACTTC.

The chain joins TRBV5-6 to TRBJ2-7; D uncertain. V lost 1 base and J 2 bases, leaving 10 bases between the germline ends. The CDR3 has 14 amino acids. CDR1 SGHDT and CDR2 YYEEEE come from the germline V gene. The chain's CDR3 is CASSLRPSAYEQYF. As DNA, the CDR3 is TGTGCCAGCAGCTTGAGGCCCAGTGCCTACGAGCAGTACTTC.

This clone has only one observation. The chain employs TRBV5-6 and TRBJ1-1; 7 bases align to TRBD1. Germline V CDR1 and CDR2: SGHDT, YYEEEE. This CDR3 region has 15 residues. The junction had 5 bases not matched to a gene; V was cut back by 2 bases and J by 1 base. CDR3 nucleotide sequence: TGTGCCAGCAGCTTAATGACAGGGCCGAACACTGAAGCTTTCTTT. Residues: CASSLMTGPNTEAFF.

This chain links TRBV27 with TRBJ2-6, with 7 bases identical to TRBD1. V gave up 3 bases and J gave up 0 bases; unmatched junction bases: 2. The CDR3 runs to 16 residues. CDR1 MNHEY and CDR2 SMNVEV come from the germline V gene (reference sequence). Here the CDR3 DNA reads TGTGCCAGCAGTTTGACAGGGCTCTCTGGGGCCAACGTCCTGACTTTC. Its protein is CASSLTGLSGANVLTF.

In DNA form, the CDR3 reads TGTGCCAGCAGCCACTCAGGGGTAGGCACTGAAGCTTTCTTT. Amino acid sequence: CASSHSGVGTEAFF. The chain recombines TRBV3-1 (or the pseudogene TRBV3-2) with TRBJ1-1; D is possibly TRBD1 (6 bases). Germline values: CDR1 LGHDT, CDR2 YNNKEL (reference sequence). V was shortened by 3 bases and J by 4 bases, with 12 bases between the two germline ends. This CDR3 has 14 amino acids.

J is TRBJ2-3 and V is TRBV27, with 12 positions matching TRBD1. The junction had 5 bases not matched to a gene; V was cut back by 3 bases and J by 4 bases. There are 16 residues in the CDR3. Per the germline V gene, CDR1 is MNHEY and CDR2 is SMNVEV (reference sequence). The CDR3 nucleotides are TGTGCCAGCAGTTTTGGGACAGGGGGCCGTTCAGATACGCAGTATTTT. The encoded protein is CASSFGTGGRSDTQYF.

This chain uses TRBV9 with TRBJ2-5; tentatively, D is TRBD2 (5 bases). Trimming stripped 1 base from V and 5 bases from J, with 12 bases between. Per the germline V gene, CDR1 is SGDLS and CDR2 is YYNGEE. CDR3 length equals 14 residues. The CDR3 sequence: CASSVNSGGETQYF. DNA of the CDR3: TGTGCCAGCAGCGTAAATTCCGGCGGGGAGACCCAGTACTTC.

The rearrangement uses TRBV5-1 and TRBJ1-1; D not certain. This CDR3 contains 12 residues. CDR1 and CDR2 from the germline V gene are SGHRS and YFSETQ. Trimming stripped 4 bases from V and 3 bases from J, with 7 bases between. This chain's CDR3 is CASSTDYTEAFF. In DNA form, the CDR3 reads TGCGCCAGCAGCACCGACTACACTGAAGCTTTCTTT. Supplemented by reference TRBV5-1 and TRBJ1-1, the full variable domain reads KAGVTQTPRYLIKTRGQQVTLSCSPISGHRSVSWYQQTPGQGLQFLFEYFSETQRNKGNFPGRFSGRQFSNSRSEMNVSTLELGDSALYLCASSTDYTEAFFGQGTRLTVV.